A single sample gave rise to the 14 T cell receptor beta chains below, sequenced in a study of blood T cell repertoires in COVID-19. TCRdb keeps only in-frame clones here, not all; method: immunoSEQ multiplex PCR. This repertoire shows approximately 260,000 clones, over 75% found once; its top ten account for less than 10%. The sample was peripheral blood. These receptor sequences come from a human donor in a cohort sampled during active COVID-19.

The rearrangement joins TRBV18 to TRBJ2-5; D may be TRBD2 (6 bases). V shed 6 bases and J shed 4 bases, with 12 bases lying between them. The CDR3 spans 13 residues. Germline CDR1 is KGHSH and CDR2 is LQKENI. CDR3 bases: TGTGCCAGCTCCAAAGCGGGTCCAGAGACCCAGTACTTC. Translation gives CASSKAGPETQYF.

The chain combines TRBV14 with TRBJ2-4; 7 positions agree with TRBD1. The CDR3 covers 17 residues. Trimming took 2 bases from V and 1 from J; bases not matched to a gene: 8. Per germline, CDR1 SGHDN and CDR2 FVKESK. Here the CDR3 DNA reads TGTGCCAGCAGCCAATCACAGGGGTCTATGGCCAAAAACATTCAGTACTTC. Its protein product is CASSQSQGSMAKNIQYF.

J is TRBJ2-1 and V is TRBV3-1 (or the pseudogene TRBV3-2), with TRBD1 matching over 7 bases. This CDR3 comprises 14 residues. CDR1 and CDR2 from the germline V gene are LGHDT and YNNKEL (reference sequence). Unmatched junction bases numbered 9, after V lost 4 bases and J lost 9 bases. DNA of the CDR3: TGTGCCAGCAGCCCGCCCACGACAGGGTTTGAGCAGTTCTTC. Its protein product is CASSPPTTGFEQFF.

The V gene is TRBV10-1, the J gene TRBJ2-7; D is ambiguous. The CDR3 is 14 amino acids. CDR1 WNHNN and CDR2 SYGVQD come from the germline V gene (reference sequence). V lost 6 bases to trimming and J lost 6 bases, with 18 bases between them. The CDR3: CASSPQASPVEQYF. The CDR3 nucleotides are TGCGCCAGCAGCCCTCAGGCGTCCCCAGTCGAGCAGTACTTC.

About this clone: The sample carries other DNA sequences with the same CDR3. The CDR3 DNA is TGCGCCAGCAGCTCCCGGGACAGGGGGTACAATGAGCAGTTCTTC. Its protein product is CASSSRDRGYNEQFF. This chain connects TRBV5-1 to TRBJ2-1; 11 bases are shared with TRBD1. The CDR3 runs to 15 residues. The germline V gene has CDR1 SGHRS and CDR2 YFSETQ. V dropped 3 bases and J dropped 4; count of bases not matched to a gene: 3.

The rearrangement joins TRBV7-9 to TRBJ2-2, with D hard to call. The CDR3 is 13 residues long. CDR1 is SEHNR, CDR2 FQNEAQ, per germline (reference sequence). With 3 bases removed from V and 4 bases from J, the gap between germline ends came to 6 bases. The CDR3 region has the DNA TGTGCCAGCAGCTTGACAAGCACCGGGGAGCTGTTTTTT. Amino acid sequence: CASSLTSTGELFF.

The table lists this clone with a count of one. The chain links TRBV7-6 to TRBJ2-3; 12 bases line up with TRBD2. Germline loops: CDR1 SGHVS, CDR2 FNYEAQ. V lost 5 bases and J lost 6; bases outside the gene matches: 9. The CDR3 is made up of 16 amino acids. CDR3 coding DNA: TGTGCCAGCAGCGAGGGACTAGCGGGTTCGGAGGATACGCAGTATTTT. This codes for CASSEGLAGSEDTQYF.

This clone was detected only once. The chain links TRBV10-3 to TRBJ2-1; TRBD1 is a possible D gene (6 bases). The ends were cut back, 1 base at V and 12 bases at J, with 13 bases in the middle. This CDR3 is 13 amino acids long. The germline gives CDR1 ENHRY, CDR2 SYGVKD. CDR3: CAISEWDNESQFF. For the CDR3, the DNA is TGTGCCATCAGTGAGTGGGACAACGAGTCGCAGTTCTTC.

The V call is TRBV9, the J call TRBJ2-2, with 8 bases aligning to TRBD2. CDR1 and CDR2 (germline): SGDLS, YYNGEE. CDR3 length equals 14 residues. V was clipped by 3 bases and J by 6 bases; unmatched bases: 4. CDR3 DNA sequence: TGTGCCAGCAGCGCGGGACTAGTGGCCGGGGAGCTGTTTTTT. Protein product: CASSAGLVAGELFF.

This clone is a singleton in its sample. This rearrangement joins TRBV29-1 to TRBJ2-7, with 8 positions matching TRBD2. This CDR3 has 16 amino acids. Looked up from germline, CDR1 is SQVTM and CDR2 is ANQGSEA. The trim removed 4 bases at V and 0 bases at J, leaving 11 bases unmatched. CDR3 nucleotides: TGCAGCGTTGCCCAAGACGGAGCGGGAGTCTCCTACGAGCAGTACTTC. This codes for CSVAQDGAGVSYEQYF.

This sequence joins TRBV6-2 or TRBV6-3 and TRBJ2-7, with TRBD2 matching 12 bases. V was pared by 5 bases and J by 3 bases, with 2 bases of the junction left unmatched. Germline V gene data show CDR1 as MNHEY and CDR2 as SVGEGT. The CDR3 extends over 14 amino acids. Here the CDR3 DNA reads TGTGCCAGCAGTCGACTAGCGGGAGTCTACGAGCAGTACTTC. Translating gives CASSRLAGVYEQYF.

The rearrangement uses TRBV9 and TRBJ2-1; TRBD2 matches at 7 bases. The CDR3 is made up of 17 amino acids. Trimming at V came to 2 bases and at J to 7 bases, leaving 15 bases not matched to a gene. The germline gives CDR1 SGDLS, CDR2 YYNGEE. CDR3 coding DNA: TGTGCCAGCAGCGTCGACCCGACGGCGGGAGTTAGGAATGAGCAGTTCTTC. Translating gives CASSVDPTAGVRNEQFF.

The chain combines TRBV6-8 with TRBJ2-1; TRBD2 matches at 9 bases. Per germline, CDR1 MNHGY and CDR2 SAAAGT. The CDR3 length is 14 residues. The V gene end was trimmed by 6 bases and the J gene end by 12 bases; junction bases not matched to a gene: 12. CDR3 DNA sequence: TGTGCCAGCAGACCGGGACTAGCCTACCTCGGGCAGTTCTTC. This gives the protein CASRPGLAYLGQFF.

The V call is TRBV11-2, the J call TRBJ2-7, with a weak D call TRBD2 (5 bases). Germline CDR1 and CDR2: SGHAT and FQNNGV. V lost 5 bases and J 4 bases, leaving 15 bases between the germline ends. CDR3 length: 14 amino acids. The DNA of the CDR3 is TGTGCCAGCAGCCCAGGACGGACTTTGTACGAGCAGTACTTC. Protein sequence: CASSPGRTLYEQYF. The variable domain in full, with the rest retrieved from reference TRBV11-2 and TRBJ2-7, is EAGVAQSPRYKIIEKRQSVAFWCNPISGHATLYWYQQILGQGPKLLIQFQNNGVVDDSQLPKDRFSAERLKGVDSTLKIQPAKLEDSAVYLCASSPGRTLYEQYFGPGTRLTVT.